These 25 T cell receptor beta chains were sequenced from one sample in a study of blood T cell repertoires in COVID-19. The table came from immunoSEQ multiplex PCR; TCRdb's copy has only in-frame clones and leaves some out. The table has 90,000 to 100,000 clones, approximately 82% seen once. Sequenced sample: peripheral blood. All receptors come from a man between 65 and 85 years old with acute or convalescent COVID-19.

This chain joins TRBV12-3 or TRBV12-4 and TRBJ2-2; no definite D call. The CDR3 extends over 13 amino acids. With 5 bases removed from V and 7 bases from J, the gap between germline ends came to 11 bases. CDR3 loop: CASSQDNLGELFF. DNA for the CDR3: TGTGCCAGCAGTCAAGACAACCTCGGGGAGCTGTTTTTT.

This sequence joins TRBV7-9 and TRBJ1-6, with 11 bases fitting TRBD1. Germline trimming cut 5 bases from V and 10 bases from J; bases unmatched to any gene: 10. This CDR3 has 16 amino acids. Germline values: CDR1 SEHNR, CDR2 FQNEAQ (reference sequence). As DNA, the CDR3 is TGTGCCAGCAGCGAACCGGGACAGGGGGGGAGATCACCCCTCCACTTT. Protein: CASSEPGQGGRSPLHF.

The genes are TRBV4-1 and TRBJ1-6; no reliable D call. The CDR3 covers 16 residues. Trimming left V 1 base short and J 0 bases short, with 7 bases between. CDR1 is MGHRA and CDR2 is YSYEKL in the germline V gene. CDR3 coding DNA: TGCGCCAGCAGCCAAGTTGGGAGCTCCTATAATTCACCCCTCCACTTT. Translated, it gives CASSQVGSSYNSPLHF.

The rearrangement uses TRBV23-1 and TRBJ1-1; 8 nucleotides line up with TRBD1. TRBV23-1 is labeled an ORF, and its function is uncertain. V shed 3 bases and J 0 bases; nucleotides not matched to a gene: 3. The CDR3 totals 15 residues. The CDR3 DNA sequence: TGCGCCAGCAGTCACACGGGACAGGTGAACACTGAAGCTTTCTTT. The encoded protein is CASSHTGQVNTEAFF.

V gene TRBV5-1 combines with J gene TRBJ1-3; no definite D call. The CDR3 has 16 residues. The germline V gene has CDR1 SGHRS and CDR2 YFSETQ. Trimming shortened V by 0 bases and J by 1 base, and 11 bases separated the two germline ends. CDR3 sequence (DNA): TGCGCCAGCAGCTTGGCTGCAGGCCCATCTGGAAACACCATATATTTT. Translation gives CASSLAAGPSGNTIYF.

The chain uses TRBV12-3 or TRBV12-4 and TRBJ1-2, with unresolved D. V lost 1 base, J lost 2 bases, and 5 bases lay in between. CDR3 length: 13 amino acids. The CDR3 sequence is CASSLGRNYGYTF. For the CDR3, the DNA is TGTGCCAGCAGTTTAGGGCGGAACTATGGCTACACCTTC.

This sequence joins TRBV18 and TRBJ2-2, with unresolved D. Germline V gives CDR1 KGHSH, CDR2 LQKENI. CDR3 size: 13 residues. Trimming shortened V by 5 bases and J by 5 bases, and 9 bases separated the two germline ends. The CDR3: CASSAARTGELFF. CDR3 DNA sequence: TGTGCCAGCTCAGCCGCTAGGACCGGGGAGCTGTTTTTT.

The V gene is TRBV5-4, the J gene TRBJ2-7; TRBD2 matches at 7 bases. CDR1 and CDR2 from the germline V gene are SGHNT and YYREEE (reference sequence). CDR3 length: 13 amino acids. V lost 6 bases, J lost 0 bases, and 3 bases stayed unmatched. CDR3 in amino acids: CASKGGSSYEQYF. The CDR3 DNA follows: TGTGCCAGCAAGGGCGGGAGCTCCTACGAGCAGTACTTC. The variable domain in full, with the rest retrieved from reference TRBV5-4 and TRBJ2-7, is ETGVTQSPTHLIKTRGQQVTLRCSSQSGHNTVSWYQQALGQGPQFIFQYYREEENGRGNFPPRFSGLQFPNYSSELNVNALELDDSALYLCASKGGSSYEQYFGPGTRLTVT.

This sequence joins TRBV28 and TRBJ2-1; 7 nucleotides line up with TRBD1. There are 13 residues in the CDR3. Germline V gene lookup returns CDR1 MDHEN and CDR2 SYDVKM. Trimming took 10 bases from V and 9 from J; bases not matched to a gene: 12. CDR3 nucleotide sequence: TGTGCCATTGAGGGGGCGGCGGGCCGTGAGCAGTTCTTC. Translating it yields CAIEGAAGREQFF.

The chain couples TRBV5-1 to TRBJ2-7, with D possibly being TRBD2 (6 bases). V lost 3 bases, J lost 3 bases, and 16 bases lay in between. CDR3 size: 15 residues. Per germline, CDR1 SGHRS and CDR2 YFSETQ. The CDR3, as DNA: TGCGCCAGCAGCTGGGGGACTCGGGTCGACTACGAGCAGTACTTC. This codes for CASSWGTRVDYEQYF.

This chain joins TRBV28 and TRBJ2-5, with 10 bases lining up with TRBD2. The CDR3 contains 18 residues. With 6 bases clipped from V and 2 bases from J, the junction kept 15 bases outside the gene matches. Germline V gives CDR1 MDHEN, CDR2 SYDVKM. Written as DNA, the CDR3 is TGTGCCAGCAGCAGCGGGGGGGCTAGCGGGAGCGTACAAGAGACCCAGTACTTC. Translating it yields CASSSGGASGSVQETQYF. The full variable domain, completed using reference TRBV28 and TRBJ2-5, is DVKVTQSSRYLVKRTGEKVFLECVQDMDHENMFWYRQDPGLGLRLIYFSYDVKMKEKGDIPEGYSVSREKKERFSLILESASTNQTSMYLCASSSGGASGSVQETQYFGPGTRLLVL.

The chain combines TRBV10-3 with TRBJ1-1; weak D call: TRBD1 (6 bases). Germline V gene lookup returns CDR1 ENHRY and CDR2 SYGVKD. The CDR3 has 15 amino acids. The V end lost 1 base, the J end lost 4 bases, and 13 bases lay between the germline ends. The DNA of the CDR3 is TGTGCCATCAGTGAGTATTCAGGGGTCCCCACTGAAGCTTTCTTT. Translation gives CAISEYSGVPTEAFF.

V gene TRBV12-3 or TRBV12-4 combines with J gene TRBJ1-1; TRBD1 is a possible D gene (6 bases). With 3 bases removed from V and 3 bases from J, the gap between germline ends came to 8 bases. The CDR3 has 13 amino acids. The DNA of the CDR3 is TGTGCCAGCAGTTTGGACAGAGACACTGAAGCTTTCTTT. This sequence encodes CASSLDRDTEAFF.

V and J are TRBV29-1 and TRBJ2-7; D is undetermined. This CDR3 region has 13 residues. V shed 6 bases and J shed 4 bases, with 16 bases lying between them. Germline CDR1 reads SQVTM; CDR2 reads ANQGSEA. Here the CDR3 reads CSVTTPLNYEQYF. The CDR3 DNA is TGCAGCGTCACGACACCGCTCAATTACGAGCAGTACTTC.

The V and J genes are TRBV6-1 and TRBJ1-6; TRBD1 matches at 7 bases. The length of the CDR3 is 17 residues. Germline CDR1 is MNHNS and CDR2 is SASEGT. Unmatched junction bases numbered 14, after V lost 3 bases and J lost 9 bases. The CDR3 sequence: CASSEGQSRGLGSPLHF. CDR3 bases: TGTGCCAGCAGTGAGGGACAGTCTCGGGGGTTGGGTTCACCCCTCCACTTT.

The rearrangement uses TRBV7-9 and TRBJ1-4, with D uncertain. The CDR3 consists of 15 residues. V was cut by 5 bases and J by 5 bases, with 15 bases left in between. Germline V lookup: CDR1 SEHNR, CDR2 FQNEAQ (reference sequence). CDR3: CASSPLGSTNEKLFF. For the CDR3, the DNA is TGTGCCAGCAGCCCTCTGGGGAGTACAAATGAAAAACTGTTTTTT.

The count of this clone is one. The V call is TRBV6-2 or TRBV6-3, the J call TRBJ2-7, with 9 positions matching TRBD2. This CDR3 comprises 14 residues. J lost 3 bases, V lost 0 bases, and 0 bases had no gene match. CDR1 is MNHEY, CDR2 SVGEGT, per germline. As DNA, the CDR3 is TGTGCCAGCAGTTACTCTAGCGGGAGCTACGAGCAGTACTTC. Translating it yields CASSYSSGSYEQYF.

The genes are TRBV4-3 and TRBJ2-2; 7 bases align to TRBD2. The V gene's germline CDR1 is LGHNA and CDR2 YSLEER. V dropped 4 bases and J dropped 5; count of bases not matched to a gene: 4. The CDR3 length is 14 residues. CDR3: CASSLEGGTGELFF. As DNA, the CDR3 is TGCGCCAGCAGCCTCGAGGGAGGGACCGGGGAGCTGTTTTTT.

This rearrangement joins TRBV10-1 to TRBJ2-4; a possible D gene is TRBD2 (7 bases). The CDR3 extends over 14 amino acids. V lost 0 bases to trimming and J lost 6 bases, with 9 bases between them. Germline CDR1 is WNHNN and CDR2 is SYGVQD (reference sequence). CDR3 in amino acids: CASSESRGGNIQYF. The CDR3 nucleotides read TGCGCCAGCAGTGAGTCAAGGGGGGGAAACATTCAGTACTTC.

V and J are TRBV2 and TRBJ2-1; TRBD2 matches 8 bases. This CDR3 is built from 15 residues. Trimming took 4 bases from V and 2 from J; bases not matched to a gene: 4. Germline-derived CDR1 and CDR2 are SNHLY and FYNNEI. The CDR3 nucleotides are TGTGCCAGCAGTGGCGAGCGGGGGACCTACAATGAGCAGTTCTTC. Translation gives CASSGERGTYNEQFF.

V is TRBV5-3 and J is TRBJ1-2; possibly TRBD1 for D (6 bases). Being an ORF, TRBV5-3 has a function that is uncertain. The CDR3 totals 15 residues. V shed 6 bases and J shed 4 bases, with 19 bases lying between them. The CDR3 protein is CARIRGGGLCYGYTF. CDR3 sequence (DNA): TGTGCCAGAATACGGGGAGGGGGGCTATGCTATGGCTACACCTTC.

The chain carries TRBV7-3 and TRBJ2-2, with unresolved D. Germline V CDR1 and CDR2: SGHTA, FQGTGA. The CDR3 extends over 17 amino acids. Trimming cost V 5 bases and J 5 bases, with 21 bases left between them. The CDR3, as DNA: TGTGCCAGCAGCCCCTCACGTGGCTGGTTGGCTACCGGGGAGCTGTTTTTT. Amino acid sequence: CASSPSRGWLATGELFF.

DNA for the CDR3: TGTGCCAGCAGCCAACGAGCGGTACAAGGAAACACCATATATTTT. It codes for CASSQRAVQGNTIYF. The chain combines TRBV4-2 with TRBJ1-3; the D is unclear. This CDR3 has 15 amino acids. Between the trimmed V and J ends, which lost 2 bases and 4 bases, there was a span of 12 bases. From germline, CDR1 is LGHNA and CDR2 YNFKEQ.

The chain couples TRBV4-1 to TRBJ2-1, with TRBD2 identical over 9 bases. This CDR3 has 15 amino acids. Germline CDR1 is MGHRA and CDR2 is YSYEKL. J was trimmed by 3 bases and V by 4 bases; bases with no gene match: 4. The CDR3 nucleotides read TGCGCCAGCAGCCCCCCTAGCGGGATCTACAATGAGCAGTTCTTC. Its protein is CASSPPSGIYNEQFF.

V usage is TRBV6-1 and J usage is TRBJ2-5; D possibly corresponds to TRBD2 (5 bases). The CDR3 length is 14 residues. Trimming stripped 0 bases from V and 2 bases from J, with 7 bases between. The germline CDR1 and CDR2 sequences are MNHNS and SASEGT. DNA of the CDR3: TGTGCCAGCAGTGAAGCGGGGAGACAAGAGACCCAGTACTTC. Protein sequence: CASSEAGRQETQYF.